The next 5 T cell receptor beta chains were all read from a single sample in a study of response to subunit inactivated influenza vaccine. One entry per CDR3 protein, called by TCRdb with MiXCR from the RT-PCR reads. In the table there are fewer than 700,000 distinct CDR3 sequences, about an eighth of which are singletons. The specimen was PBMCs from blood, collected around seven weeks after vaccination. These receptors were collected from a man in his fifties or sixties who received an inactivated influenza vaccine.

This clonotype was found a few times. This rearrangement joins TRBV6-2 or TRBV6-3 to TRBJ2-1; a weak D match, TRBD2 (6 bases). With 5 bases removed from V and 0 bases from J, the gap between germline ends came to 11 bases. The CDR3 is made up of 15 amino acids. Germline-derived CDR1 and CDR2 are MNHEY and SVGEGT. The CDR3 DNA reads TGTGCCAGCAGTCTCCGGCGGGACTCCTACAATGAGCAGTTCTTC. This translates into CASSLRRDSYNEQFF.

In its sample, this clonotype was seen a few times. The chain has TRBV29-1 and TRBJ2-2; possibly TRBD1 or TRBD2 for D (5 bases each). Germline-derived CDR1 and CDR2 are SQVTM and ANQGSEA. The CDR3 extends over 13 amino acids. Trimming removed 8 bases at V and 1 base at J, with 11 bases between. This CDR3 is CSTGTQNTGELFF. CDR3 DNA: TGCAGCACCGGGACGCAGAACACCGGGGAGCTGTTTTTT.

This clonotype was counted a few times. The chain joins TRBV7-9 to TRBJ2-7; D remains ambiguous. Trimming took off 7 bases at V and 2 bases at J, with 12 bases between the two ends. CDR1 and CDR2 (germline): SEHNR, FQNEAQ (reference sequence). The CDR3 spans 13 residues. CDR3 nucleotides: TGTGCCAGCAACTCCCACGGCACCTACGAGCAGTACTTC. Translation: CASNSHGTYEQYF. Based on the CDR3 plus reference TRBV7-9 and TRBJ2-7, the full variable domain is DTGVSQNPRHKITKRGQNVTFRCDPISEHNRLYWYRQTLGQGPEFLTYFQNEAQLEKSRLLSDRFSAERPKGSFSTLEIQRTEQGDSAMYLCASNSHGTYEQYFGPGTRLTVT.

The DNA of the CDR3 is TGTGCCAGCAGCCAAAGGGACTACGAGCAGTACTTC. Its protein product is CASSQRDYEQYF. This chain joins TRBV7-9 and TRBJ2-7; D not certain. CDR1 is SEHNR and CDR2 is FQNEAQ in the germline V gene (reference sequence). The CDR3 totals 12 residues. V was cut by 5 bases and J by 3 bases, with 8 bases left in between.

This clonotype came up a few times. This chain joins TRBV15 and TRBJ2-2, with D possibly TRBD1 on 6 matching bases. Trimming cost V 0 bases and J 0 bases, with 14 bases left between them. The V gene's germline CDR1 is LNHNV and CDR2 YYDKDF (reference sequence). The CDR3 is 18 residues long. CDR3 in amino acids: CATSRDLWGLANTGELFF. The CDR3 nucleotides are TGTGCCACCAGCAGAGATCTCTGGGGGCTTGCGAACACCGGGGAGCTGTTTTTT.